The 26 T cell receptor beta chains below come from one sample, sequenced in a study of neurological immune-mediated disorders. One entry per CDR3 protein results from TCRdb running MiXCR on the 5' RACE reads. This sample yields 80,000 to 85,000 distinct CDR3 sequences, of which approximately 2.4% are seen a single time; about 1.1% belongs to the top ten. The sample taken for sequencing was PBMCs. The receptors shown here come from a woman between 25 and 40 years old with multiple sclerosis.

At least ten counts were recorded for this clonotype. The chain couples TRBV7-9 to TRBJ2-7; 9 nucleotides agree with TRBD2. Germline CDR1 and CDR2: SEHNR and FQNEAQ (reference sequence). V trimming: 5 bases; J trimming: 4 bases; junction bases outside the gene matches: 12. This CDR3 contains 16 residues. CDR3 protein: CASSGPPAGGPYEQYF. Here the CDR3 DNA reads TGTGCCAGCAGCGGCCCTCCCGCGGGAGGGCCGTACGAGCAGTACTTC. Full variable domain (rest looked up from reference TRBV7-9 and TRBJ2-7): DTGVSQNPRHKITKRGQNVTFRCDPISEHNRLYWYRQTLGQGPEFLTYFQNEAQLEKSRLLSDRFSAERPKGSFSTLEIQRTEQGDSAMYLCASSGPPAGGPYEQYFGPGTRLTVT.

V usage is TRBV2 and J usage is TRBJ1-1; unclear D gene. Germline CDR1 and CDR2: SNHLY and FYNNEI. CDR3 size: 13 residues. The ends were cut back, 0 bases at V and 4 bases at J, with 6 bases in the middle. This CDR3 reads CASSEAGITEAFF. CDR3 in DNA: TGTGCCAGCAGTGAAGCAGGCATCACTGAAGCTTTCTTT.

This clonotype was seen ten or more times. The J gene is TRBJ2-7, the V gene TRBV4-3; no clear D gene. The V and J ends lost 1 base and 0 bases respectively, with 10 bases between them. This CDR3 is 15 amino acids long. Germline-derived CDR1 and CDR2 are LGHNA and YSLEER. This chain's CDR3 is CASSQGSFSSYEQYF. Written as DNA, the CDR3 is TGCGCCAGCAGCCAAGGCTCGTTTAGCTCCTACGAGCAGTACTTC.

At least ten counts were recorded for this clonotype. V is TRBV12-3 or TRBV12-4 and J is TRBJ2-5, with 8 bases fitting TRBD2. This CDR3 is built from 16 residues. The V gene end was trimmed by 2 bases and the J gene end by 5 bases; junction bases not matched to a gene: 10. CDR3 protein: CASSLRTSGARETQYF. In DNA form, the CDR3 reads TGTGCCAGCAGTTTAAGAACTAGCGGAGCCAGGGAGACCCAGTACTTC.

This clonotype was counted at least ten times. The gene calls are TRBV7-2 and TRBJ1-1, with unresolved D. This CDR3 contains 13 residues. The V gene's germline CDR1 is SGHTA and CDR2 FQGNSA. V was trimmed by 4 bases and J by 4 bases, leaving 10 bases between them. In DNA form, the CDR3 reads TGTGCCAGCAGCTCCCACGAGGGCACTGAAGCTTTCTTT. Its translation is CASSSHEGTEAFF.

This clonotype was counted many times. The V gene is TRBV20-1, the J gene TRBJ2-1, with 13 bases that match TRBD2. V gave up 4 bases and J gave up 7 bases; unmatched junction bases: 4. The CDR3 is 14 amino acids. Germline CDR1 is DFQATT and CDR2 is SNEGSKA (reference sequence). CDR3 sequence reads: CSAKGLAGSNEQFF. CDR3 DNA: TGCAGTGCTAAGGGACTAGCGGGGAGTAATGAGCAGTTCTTC.

Ten or more counts support this clonotype. The chain employs TRBV6-5 and TRBJ1-2; D remains ambiguous. From germline, CDR1 is MNHEY and CDR2 SVGAGI. This CDR3 has 15 amino acids. V shed 5 bases and J shed 3 bases, with 16 bases lying between them. The CDR3 reads CASSTSSGSDYGYTF. For the CDR3, the DNA is TGTGCCAGCAGTACGTCTTCGGGGTCTGACTATGGCTACACCTTC.

Ten or more counts support this clonotype. The chain uses TRBV5-1 and TRBJ2-1; the D is unclear. Per germline, CDR1 SGHRS and CDR2 YFSETQ. V was clipped by 1 base and J by 10 bases, with 18 bases between them. This CDR3 is 15 amino acids long. The CDR3 DNA follows: TGCGCCAGCAGCTTGAGTCGGGCAGGCCTTTGGGAGCAGTTCTTC. As protein: CASSLSRAGLWEQFF.

This clonotype was picked up many times. This rearrangement joins TRBV29-1 to TRBJ1-2, with a weak D call TRBD1 (5 bases). V was cut by 5 bases and J by 1 base, with 8 bases left in between. CDR1 is SQVTM, CDR2 ANQGSEA, per germline. This CDR3 is built from 12 residues. The CDR3 sequence is CSVPGDNYGYTF. Written as DNA, the CDR3 is TGCAGCGTTCCGGGGGATAACTATGGCTACACCTTC.

This clonotype was observed at least ten times. The chain joins TRBV5-6 to TRBJ2-3; D is perhaps TRBD1 or TRBD2 (5 bases each). Germline V gene data show CDR1 as SGHDT and CDR2 as YYEEEE. The CDR3 is 13 residues long. Trimming stripped 6 bases from V and 2 bases from J, with 10 bases between. The chain's CDR3 is CASTRGYTDTQYF. The CDR3 DNA follows: TGTGCCAGCACCCGGGGCTACACAGATACGCAGTATTTT. The whole variable domain, filled in from reference TRBV5-6 and TRBJ2-3, reads DAGVTQSPTHLIKTRGQQVTLRCSPKSGHDTVSWYQQALGQGPQFIFQYYEEEERQRGNFPDRFSGHQFPNYSSELNVNALLLGDSALYLCASTRGYTDTQYFGPGTRLTVL.

Many counts were recorded for this clonotype. This rearrangement joins TRBV20-1 to TRBJ2-1, with TRBD2 identical over 9 bases. With V trimmed by 3 bases and J by 1 base, 7 bases remained unmatched. The CDR3 totals 16 residues. CDR1 and CDR2 (germline): DFQATT, SNEGSKA (reference sequence). The CDR3 nucleotides are TGCAGTGCTAGGACCGAGCGGGAGGCTTCCTACAATGAGCAGTTCTTC. Amino acids: CSARTEREASYNEQFF.

This clonotype was observed a few times. The chain recombines TRBV4-3 with TRBJ2-7; D is ambiguous. The V gene lost 4 bases and the J gene lost 0 bases, with 10 bases spanning the gap. The CDR3 sequence is 14 residues long. Germline CDR1 and CDR2: LGHNA and YSLEER. CDR3 residues: CASSRISGSYEQYF. The CDR3 DNA reads as TGCGCCAGCAGCCGAATATCGGGCTCCTACGAGCAGTACTTC.

This clonotype was seen ten or more times. CDR3 in DNA: TGCAGTGCCCCGGGGCCGGGTGTCTACGAGCAGTACTTC. Protein sequence: CSAPGPGVYEQYF. The chain has TRBV20-1 and TRBJ2-7; TRBD1 or TRBD2 may be the D gene (5 bases each). The V and J ends lost 6 bases and 3 bases respectively, with 15 bases between them. The CDR3 has 13 amino acids. Germline CDR1 and CDR2: DFQATT and SNEGSKA (reference sequence).

The table lists this clonotype with many counts. The chain links TRBV12-3 or TRBV12-4 to TRBJ2-3; D is undetermined. The CDR3 length is 13 residues. Trimming took off 6 bases at V and 0 bases at J, with 7 bases between the two ends. CDR3 coding DNA: TGTGCCAGCAGCATTCCTAGCACAGATACGCAGTATTTT. Amino acids: CASSIPSTDTQYF.

This clonotype was observed at least ten times. V is TRBV7-8 and J is TRBJ2-1; possible D gene TRBD1, 6 bases. The germline V and J ends were trimmed by 1 base and 15 bases, with 10 bases remaining between them. This CDR3 has 11 residues. The germline gives CDR1 SGHVS, CDR2 FQNEAQ. CDR3 sequence reads: CASSLVGGAFF. The CDR3 DNA reads as TGTGCCAGCAGCTTAGTAGGGGGAGCGTTCTTC. The entire variable domain, with the rest obtained from reference TRBV7-8 and TRBJ2-1, is as follows: GAGVSQSPRYKVAKRGQDVALRCDPISGHVSLFWYQQALGQGPEFLTYFQNEAQLDKSGLPSDRFFAERPEGSVSTLKIQRTQQEDSAVYLCASSLVGGAFFGPGTRLTVL.

In its sample, this clonotype was seen many times. This chain joins TRBV12-3 or TRBV12-4 and TRBJ2-3, with TRBD2 matching 8 bases. V lost 3 bases, J lost 5 bases, and 4 bases stayed unmatched. This CDR3 is 14 amino acids long. This CDR3 is CASSFSGARDTQYF. The CDR3 DNA follows: TGTGCCAGCAGTTTTAGCGGGGCCAGAGATACGCAGTATTTT.

This clonotype has at least ten counts. The chain uses TRBV5-6 and TRBJ2-7; 8 nucleotides agree with TRBD2. From germline, CDR1 is SGHDT and CDR2 YYEEEE. Germline trimming cut 0 bases from V and 4 bases from J; bases unmatched to any gene: 6. This CDR3 spans 15 amino acids. The CDR3 DNA sequence: TGTGCCAGCAGCTTGGTGCCAGCGGGAGAATACGAGCAGTACTTC. Translating it yields CASSLVPAGEYEQYF.

The table lists this clonotype with many counts. The genes are TRBV20-1 and TRBJ2-5, with a weak D call TRBD1 (5 bases). CDR1 and CDR2 (germline): DFQATT, SNEGSKA (reference sequence). The V and J ends lost 6 bases and 4 bases respectively, with 12 bases between them. The length of the CDR3 is 12 residues. The CDR3 DNA sequence: TGCAGTGCCGATGACAGAGGAGAGACCCAGTACTTC. This codes for CSADDRGETQYF.

The sample holds many counts of this clonotype. The V call is TRBV10-3, the J call TRBJ2-1; D gene unclear. The CDR3 sequence is 11 residues long. Germline loops: CDR1 ENHRY, CDR2 SYGVKD. V was pared by 3 bases and J by 8 bases, with 5 bases between. In DNA form, the CDR3 reads TGTGCCATCAGTGAAATCGATGAGCAGTTCTTC. This codes for CAISEIDEQFF.

This clonotype was detected many times. The chain uses TRBV29-1 and TRBJ2-1, with 12 bases fitting TRBD1. The CDR3 loop spans 13 amino acids. Germline lookup yields CDR1 SQVTM and CDR2 ANQGSEA. V was pared by 5 bases and J by 6 bases, with 2 bases of the junction left unmatched. For the CDR3, the DNA is TGCAGCGTTAGGGACAGGGGGCCCAATGAGCAGTTCTTC. This gives the protein CSVRDRGPNEQFF.

This clonotype came up many times. This rearrangement joins TRBV29-1 to TRBJ2-3, with D maybe TRBD1 (6 bases). The CDR3 sequence is 14 residues long. Trimming pared 6 bases from V and 1 base from J, leaving 14 bases between. Germline-derived CDR1 and CDR2 are SQVTM and ANQGSEA. CDR3 DNA sequence: TGCAGCGTAGCACAGGGCTTTGGCACAGATACGCAGTATTTT. Its protein is CSVAQGFGTDTQYF.

This clonotype was counted ten times or more. The chain recombines TRBV12-3 or TRBV12-4 with TRBJ2-2, with 8 positions matching TRBD1. The CDR3 length is 15 residues. V trimming: 5 bases; J trimming: 1 base; junction bases outside the gene matches: 3. In DNA, the CDR3 is TGTGCCAGCAGTGACGGACAGGGGAACACCGGGGAGCTGTTTTTT. It encodes CASSDGQGNTGELFF.

In its sample, this clonotype was seen many times. The J gene is TRBJ2-7, the V gene TRBV11-2; D perhaps matches TRBD2 (6 bases). The CDR3 consists of 14 residues. V was trimmed by 7 bases and J by 0 bases, leaving 13 bases between them. Germline values: CDR1 SGHAT, CDR2 FQNNGV. CDR3: CASNFLASSYEQYF. CDR3 DNA: TGTGCCAGCAACTTCCTAGCGAGCTCCTACGAGCAGTACTTC.

This clonotype was counted at least ten times. The chain carries TRBV12-3 or TRBV12-4 and TRBJ2-3, with D unclear. The CDR3 consists of 18 residues. V was pared by 0 bases and J by 0 bases, with 16 bases between. The CDR3 loop reads CASSLALSLPPSTDTQYF. The DNA of the CDR3 is TGTGCCAGCAGTTTAGCGCTAAGCTTGCCCCCGAGCACAGATACGCAGTATTTT.

This clonotype was seen ten or more times. J is TRBJ2-1 and V is TRBV12-3 or TRBV12-4; 9 positions match TRBD2. Trimming took 6 bases from V and 6 from J; bases not matched to a gene: 6. The CDR3 covers 14 residues. CDR3 in DNA: TGTGCCAGCAGCCCCGGGACTAGCTTCAATGAGCAGTTCTTC. Residues: CASSPGTSFNEQFF.

In its sample, this clonotype was seen many times. This sequence joins TRBV12-3 or TRBV12-4 and TRBJ2-3; 14 bases align to TRBD2. V shed 5 bases and J 9 bases; nucleotides not matched to a gene: 7. This CDR3 has 15 residues. The CDR3 DNA sequence: TGTGCCAGCAGTCCGACGACTAGCGGGGGGGTAACGCAGTATTTT. Translating it yields CASSPTTSGGVTQYF.